These 30 T cell receptor beta chains were sequenced from one sample in a study of T cell responses to AZD1222 COVID-19 vaccine. The table came from immunoSEQ multiplex PCR; TCRdb's copy has only in-frame clones and leaves some out. The profile covers approximately 160,000 clones, with 85% to 95% appearing a single time and about 0.9% taken by the ten largest. The sample here was peripheral blood, taken on day 0 of AZD1222 vaccination. The receptors were gathered from an adult in good health.

The genes are TRBV6-5 and TRBJ1-5, with D uncertain. V was trimmed by 0 bases and J by 7 bases, leaving 7 bases between them. Germline V CDR1 and CDR2: MNHEY, SVGAGI. CDR3 length equals 13 residues. The CDR3 sequence is CASSYSPNQPQHF. DNA of the CDR3: TGTGCCAGCAGTTACTCTCCCAACCAGCCCCAGCATTTT.

The J gene is TRBJ2-5, the V gene TRBV4-1; 7 bases align to TRBD1. Germline-derived CDR1 and CDR2 are MGHRA and YSYEKL. The length of the CDR3 is 16 residues. Unmatched junction bases numbered 7, after V lost 3 bases and J lost 0 bases. CDR3 bases: TGCGCCAGCAGCCAGAGGACAGGCGACTACCAAGAGACCCAGTACTTC. Translation: CASSQRTGDYQETQYF.

The chain employs TRBV3-1 (or the pseudogene TRBV3-2) and TRBJ1-2; the D is unclear. In germline, CDR1 is LGHDT, CDR2 YNNKEL (reference sequence). The CDR3 covers 15 residues. Trimming shortened V by 4 bases and J by 4 bases, and 16 bases separated the two germline ends. CDR3 sequence reads: CASSPLGPEGYGYTF. DNA of the CDR3: TGTGCCAGCAGCCCCCTAGGGCCGGAAGGCTATGGCTACACCTTC.

The chain is built from TRBV5-1 and TRBJ2-3; D assignment may be TRBD1 or TRBD2 (5 bases each). The germline V gene encodes CDR1 SGHRS and CDR2 YFSETQ. CDR3 length: 15 residues. Deletions cut 5 bases from V and 1 base from J, with 14 bases between. The chain's CDR3 is CASSLWETGTDTQYF. As DNA, the CDR3 is TGCGCCAGCAGTCTGTGGGAGACAGGCACAGATACGCAGTATTTT.

This clone occurred once. The chain joins TRBV6-2 or TRBV6-3 to TRBJ2-7; a weak D match, TRBD1 (6 bases). This CDR3 has 16 amino acids. Trimming took off 5 bases at V and 2 bases at J, with 19 bases between the two ends. CDR1 is MNHEY and CDR2 is SVGEGT in the germline V gene. The CDR3 coding sequence is TGTGCCAGCAGTAAGGTGGCGACAGGAACTGCCTACGAGCAGTACTTC. Residues: CASSKVATGTAYEQYF.

This chain connects TRBV6-4 to TRBJ2-3, with 11 bases lining up with TRBD2. V lost 3 bases, J lost 0 bases, and 2 bases stayed unmatched. This CDR3 contains 16 residues. Germline CDR1 and CDR2: MRHNA and SNTAGT. CDR3 sequence reads: CASSEASGGSTDTQYF. The CDR3 DNA reads TGTGCCAGCAGTGAGGCTAGCGGGGGGAGCACAGATACGCAGTATTTT.

The V call is TRBV19, the J call TRBJ1-6, with D possibly being TRBD1 (5 bases). Deletions cut 3 bases from V and 8 bases from J, with 11 bases between. This CDR3 is built from 14 residues. Germline assignment: CDR1 LNHDA and CDR2 SQIVND (reference sequence). The CDR3 sequence: CASSMWGEDSPLHF. The CDR3 DNA is TGTGCCAGTAGTATGTGGGGGGAAGATTCACCCCTCCACTTT.

J is TRBJ1-2 and V is TRBV9, with 7 bases aligning to TRBD1. With V trimmed by 3 bases and J by 8 bases, 7 bases remained unmatched. The CDR3 extends over 13 amino acids. Germline V gene sequence: CDR1 SGDLS, CDR2 YYNGEE. The DNA for the CDR3 is TGTGCCAGCAGCGGACAGGGAGGAGGGGGCTACACCTTC. Encoded protein: CASSGQGGGGYTF.

The gene calls are TRBV7-2 and TRBJ1-1; TRBD1 is a possible D gene (5 bases). CDR1 is SGHTA, CDR2 FQGNSA, per germline. With 3 bases removed from V and 5 bases from J, the gap between germline ends came to 19 bases. The CDR3 consists of 16 residues. CDR3 protein: CASSLTGRGTPTEAFF. Written as DNA, the CDR3 is TGTGCCAGCAGCTTGACCGGGAGGGGCACGCCAACTGAAGCTTTCTTT.

The CDR3 DNA is TGTGCCAGCTCACCACCGACAGGGCTCAACACCATATATTTT. Protein: CASSPPTGLNTIYF. The rearrangement uses TRBV18 and TRBJ1-3; 7 bases match TRBD1. The CDR3 length is 14 residues. In germline, CDR1 is KGHSH, CDR2 LQKENI. After removal of 0 bases from V and 7 bases from J, the junction contained 3 bases not matched to a gene.

This chain joins TRBV10-3 and TRBJ1-2; weak D call: TRBD1 (5 bases). The germline gives CDR1 ENHRY, CDR2 SYGVKD. With 5 bases removed from V and 7 bases from J, the gap between germline ends came to 14 bases. CDR3 length: 13 amino acids. The CDR3 reads CAISMAGPSGYTF. DNA of the CDR3: TGTGCCATCAGTATGGCGGGACCGAGTGGCTACACCTTC.

This clone was detected only once. V is TRBV12-3 or TRBV12-4 and J is TRBJ1-2; D gene ambiguous. The CDR3 spans 11 residues. Trimming shortened V by 3 bases and J by 13 bases, and 12 bases separated the two germline ends. Written as DNA, the CDR3 is TGTGCCAGCAGTTTTAGGGAAGGGAGCACCTTC. It encodes CASSFREGSTF.

The gene calls are TRBV28 and TRBJ1-6; D unclear. The CDR3 spans 11 residues. CDR1 and CDR2 (germline): MDHEN, SYDVKM. V lost 4 bases and J lost 11, with 6 bases in between. The CDR3 region is CASSWGTPLHF. In nucleotides, the CDR3 is TGTGCCAGCAGTTGGGGTACACCCCTCCACTTT.

The chain is built from TRBV7-8 and TRBJ2-3, with TRBD2 identical over 13 bases. This CDR3 has 16 residues. The germline V gene has CDR1 SGHVS and CDR2 FQNEAQ. The V and J ends lost 5 bases and 4 bases, in that order; junction bases with no gene match: 6. CDR3 sequence: CASSRGLAGASDTQYF. Written as DNA, the CDR3 is TGTGCCAGCAGCCGAGGACTAGCGGGGGCCTCAGATACGCAGTATTTT.

The rearrangement links TRBV5-1 to TRBJ2-1; D gene ambiguous. V lost 0 bases and J lost 0, with 10 bases in between. Germline-derived CDR1 and CDR2 are SGHRS and YFSETQ. The CDR3 sequence is 16 residues long. The CDR3 region has the DNA TGCGCCAGCAGCTTGGTACCCCAGACCTCCTACAATGAGCAGTTCTTC. Protein sequence: CASSLVPQTSYNEQFF.

The rearrangement joins TRBV6-6 to TRBJ1-6, with a tentative D call TRBD1 (5 bases). V was clipped by 5 bases and J by 6 bases, with 17 bases between them. There are 16 residues in the CDR3. Germline loops: CDR1 MNHNY, CDR2 SVGAGI (reference sequence). CDR3 sequence: CASSRYNPGSNSPLHF. The CDR3 region has the DNA TGTGCCAGCAGTCGTTACAACCCAGGGAGTAATTCACCCCTCCACTTT.

Here the CDR3 reads CASSLAGEMNTEAFF. The DNA of the CDR3 is TGTGCCAGCAGCTTAGCAGGGGAGATGAACACTGAAGCTTTCTTT. This chain links TRBV7-6 with TRBJ1-1; a possible D gene is TRBD1 (5 bases). The CDR3 sequence is 15 residues long. CDR1 and CDR2 from the germline V gene are SGHVS and FNYEAQ. The germline V and J ends were trimmed by 0 bases and 0 bases, with 8 bases remaining between them.

This clone was recorded only once. The chain carries TRBV9 and TRBJ2-4, with 9 bases lining up with TRBD2. CDR1 and CDR2 (germline): SGDLS, YYNGEE. The ends lost 3 bases at V and 1 base at J; junction bases unmatched: 8. CDR3 length: 17 residues. CDR3 bases: TGTGCCAGCAGCGCGGGGGCTAGCGGGGCCGCCAAAAACATTCAGTACTTC. Its translation is CASSAGASGAAKNIQYF.

The chain uses TRBV9 and TRBJ2-1; D perhaps matches TRBD2 (5 bases). CDR3 length equals 13 residues. V lost 3 bases and J lost 7, with 11 bases in between. Germline V gene sequence: CDR1 SGDLS, CDR2 YYNGEE. The CDR3 here is CASSDYLANEQFF. The CDR3 region has the DNA TGTGCCAGCAGCGACTACCTAGCTAATGAGCAGTTCTTC. Drawing the rest from reference TRBV9 and TRBJ2-1, the complete variable domain is DSGVTQTPKHLITATGQRVTLRCSPRSGDLSVYWYQQSLDQGLQFLIQYYNGEERAKGNILERFSAQQFPDLHSELNLSSLELGDSALYFCASSDYLANEQFFGPGTRLTVL.

This chain joins TRBV9 and TRBJ1-2; TRBD1 matches at 9 bases. The CDR3 totals 15 residues. The germline gives CDR1 SGDLS, CDR2 YYNGEE. After removal of 0 bases from V and 7 bases from J, the junction contained 7 bases not matched to a gene. The CDR3 nucleotides read TGTGCCAGCAGCGTAGAGGGGGGACAGGGCACTGGCTACACCTTC. Protein: CASSVEGGQGTGYTF.

The rearrangement links TRBV4-1 to TRBJ2-3; 8 bases are shared with TRBD2. CDR3 length: 14 amino acids. Unmatched junction bases numbered 5, after V lost 3 bases and J lost 6 bases. Germline loops: CDR1 MGHRA, CDR2 YSYEKL. CDR3 amino acids: CASSHGGGRDTQYF. The CDR3 coding sequence is TGCGCCAGCAGCCATGGCGGGGGGAGGGATACGCAGTATTTT.

The rearrangement uses TRBV9 and TRBJ2-2; 9 nucleotides match TRBD1. With V trimmed by 3 bases and J by 6 bases, 9 bases remained unmatched. The CDR3 runs 16 residues. In germline, CDR1 is SGDLS, CDR2 YYNGEE. In DNA, the CDR3 is TGTGCCAGCAGCGCATGGGACAGGGTTAGGGCCGGGGAGCTGTTTTTT. Protein sequence: CASSAWDRVRAGELFF.

The V and J genes are TRBV27 and TRBJ2-1, with TRBD1 matching over 7 bases. Trimming at V came to 6 bases and at J to 9 bases, leaving 11 bases not matched to a gene. The germline V gene encodes CDR1 MNHEY and CDR2 SMNVEV (reference sequence). This CDR3 is 14 amino acids long. Here the CDR3 reads CASSLTGSQVEQFF. CDR3 nucleotides: TGTGCCAGCAGCCTGACAGGGTCGCAGGTTGAGCAGTTCTTC.

This rearrangement joins TRBV15 to TRBJ1-1, with D maybe TRBD1 (5 bases). Trimming removed 0 bases at V and 1 base at J, with 12 bases between. Germline V lookup: CDR1 LNHNV, CDR2 YYDKDF (reference sequence). This CDR3 contains 16 residues. CDR3 sequence: CATSRDLGRRNTEAFF. CDR3 coding DNA: TGTGCCACCAGCAGAGATCTGGGACGGAGGAACACTGAAGCTTTCTTT.

The chain links TRBV12-3 or TRBV12-4 to TRBJ1-1; TRBD1 might be the D (6 bases). The CDR3 covers 13 residues. V dropped 6 bases and J dropped 1 base, with 9 bases sitting between them. The CDR3 loop reads CASRRGGNTEAFF. The CDR3 DNA sequence: TGTGCCAGCAGGAGGGGGGGGAACACTGAAGCTTTCTTT.

The rearrangement joins TRBV3-1 (or the pseudogene TRBV3-2) to TRBJ1-6; tentatively, D is TRBD1 (6 bases). Germline lookup yields CDR1 LGHDT and CDR2 YNNKEL (reference sequence). The V and J ends lost 4 bases and 9 bases respectively, with 37 bases between them. The CDR3 extends over 22 amino acids. CDR3 amino acids: CASSPTVALTGPTQGHGSPLHF. The CDR3 region has the DNA TGTGCCAGCAGCCCGACAGTCGCCCTCACCGGACCGACCCAGGGACATGGTTCACCCCTCCACTTT.

The chain has TRBV4-2 and TRBJ2-2; TRBD2 matches at 15 bases. CDR3 length equals 17 residues. J lost 1 base, V lost 3 bases, and 0 bases had no gene match. From germline, CDR1 is LGHNA and CDR2 YNFKEQ. The CDR3 DNA reads TGTGCCAGCAGCCAGGGACTAGCGGGGGGGAACACCGGGGAGCTGTTTTTT. Translation gives CASSQGLAGGNTGELFF.

This sequence joins TRBV7-2 and TRBJ1-2; D unresolved. The germline V gene encodes CDR1 SGHTA and CDR2 FQGNSA. This CDR3 spans 13 amino acids. Trimming left V 1 base short and J 2 bases short, with 5 bases between. CDR3 nucleotides: TGTGCCAGCAGCTTAGTCAGAAACTATGGCTACACCTTC. Translated: CASSLVRNYGYTF.

This clone was observed a handful of times. V is TRBV4-1 and J is TRBJ2-7; D is unclear. There are 18 residues in the CDR3. Germline CDR1 is MGHRA and CDR2 is YSYEKL. V gave up 1 base and J gave up 2 bases, with 21 bases separating them. CDR3 protein: CASSQGPRTRWTPYEQYF. CDR3 sequence (DNA): TGCGCCAGCAGCCAAGGGCCAAGGACCCGATGGACGCCCTACGAGCAGTACTTC.

The rearrangement uses TRBV5-1 and TRBJ2-3, with 7 positions matching TRBD1. Trimming at V came to 4 bases and at J to 6 bases, leaving 8 bases not matched to a gene. Germline CDR1 reads SGHRS; CDR2 reads YFSETQ. The CDR3 totals 14 residues. Written as DNA, the CDR3 is TGCGCCAGCAGCCCAAGACAGGGTTCCGATACGCAGTATTTT. Translating it yields CASSPRQGSDTQYF.